This T cell receptor (beta chain) was identified in a study of T cells in localized non-small cell lung cancer. Findings of the study overall: Peak T cell clonality was found in uninvolved adjacent lung, exceeding tumor. When the top 100 tumor clones were examined, a median approximately 59 of them also appeared in the adjacent lung, which was paired and uninvolved.

Profiling relied on immunoSEQ multiplex PCR, and the TCRdb table lists in-frame clones only, not all of them. The sample includes roughly 26,000 clones, over 70% of them seen just once. Germline V gene data show CDR1 as SGHVS and CDR2 as FNYEAQ. CDR3 size: 19 residues. V was pared by 5 bases and J by 2 bases, with 15 bases of the junction left unmatched. On this clone itself: Its specificity is not known.

Sample: peripheral blood, taken before any cancer treatment. V is TRBV7-6 and J is TRBJ2-6, with 7 positions matching TRBD1. The TCR was taken from a man between 40 and 75 years old with stage III squamous cell lung carcinoma. CDR3 amino acids: CASSPEGAEGGAGANVLTF. DNA of the CDR3: TGTGCCAGCAGCCCGGAAGGGGCTGAAGGGGGCGCTGGGGCCAACGTCCTGACTTTC.